Each of the 4 T cell receptor beta chains below was sequenced from the same sample in a study of monozygotic twins with cystic fibrosis. Clones were sequenced by immunoSEQ multiplex PCR, and TCRdb holds only the in-frame ones, with some missing. This sample has about 32,000 clones, with just over 95% found just once. The sample comprised blood. Receptor source: a girl aged 2 to 10 with cystic fibrosis.

This chain connects TRBV15 to TRBJ1-6; D unclear. V was pared by 5 bases and J by 11 bases, with 22 bases between. Germline values: CDR1 LNHNV, CDR2 YYDKDF (reference sequence). The CDR3 runs to 16 residues. CDR3 in DNA: TGTGCCACCAGCTCCCGATGGACCGCTAATGAAACACCCCTCCACTTT. Translating it yields CATSSRWTANETPLHF.

The CDR3 protein is CASSFSSDPRRGSPLHF. The CDR3 nucleotides are TGCGCCAGCAGCTTTTCCTCGGACCCCAGAAGGGGTTCACCCCTCCACTTT. This chain uses TRBV5-1 with TRBJ1-6; D might be TRBD1 (5 bases). This CDR3 spans 17 amino acids. The V gene lost 2 bases and the J gene lost 9 bases, with 21 bases spanning the gap. Germline-derived CDR1 and CDR2 are SGHRS and YFSETQ.

This rearrangement joins TRBV5-6 to TRBJ1-1; D is possibly TRBD1 (5 bases). V lost 3 bases and J 2 bases, leaving 11 bases between the germline ends. This CDR3 spans 14 amino acids. Per germline, CDR1 SGHDT and CDR2 YYEEEE. CDR3 coding DNA: TGTGCCAGCAGCTGGAGGACACTCAACACTGAAGCTTTCTTT. It is translated as CASSWRTLNTEAFF.

This clone has only one observation. As DNA, the CDR3 is TGTGCCCACGCCGAGGGAAGCTCCTACAATGAGCAGTTCTTC. It yields the protein CAHAEGSSYNEQFF. The chain links TRBV6-6 to TRBJ2-1, with a possible D match to TRBD2 (5 bases). The CDR3 consists of 14 residues. V lost 11 bases and J lost 0, with 14 bases in between. In germline, CDR1 is MNHNY, CDR2 SVGAGI (reference sequence).